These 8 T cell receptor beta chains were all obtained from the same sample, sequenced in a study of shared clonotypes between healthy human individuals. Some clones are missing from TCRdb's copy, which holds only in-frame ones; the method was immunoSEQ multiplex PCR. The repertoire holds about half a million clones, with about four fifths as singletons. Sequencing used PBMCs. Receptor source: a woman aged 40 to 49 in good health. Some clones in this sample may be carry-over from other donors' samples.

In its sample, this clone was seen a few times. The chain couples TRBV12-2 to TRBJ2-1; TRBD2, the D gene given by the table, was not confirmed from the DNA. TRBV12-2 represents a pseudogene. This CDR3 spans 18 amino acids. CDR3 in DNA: TGTGCAAGTCGCTCGCCGGGGTCTGGGGGGAGGCCCCCCCATGAGCAGTTCTTC. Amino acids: CASRSPGSGGRPPHEQFF.

CDR3 sequence reads: CASLQMGREAFF. The CDR3 DNA sequence: TGTGCCAGCCTTCAGATGGGGCGGGAGGCTTTCTTT. V and J are TRBV28 and TRBJ1-1, with a tentative D call TRBD1 (5 bases). V was cut by 8 bases and J by 11 bases, with 18 bases left in between. Per the germline V gene, CDR1 is MDHEN and CDR2 is SYDVKM. The CDR3 loop spans 12 amino acids. Based on the CDR3 plus reference TRBV28 and TRBJ1-1, the full variable domain is DVKVTQSSRYLVKRTGEKVFLECVQDMDHENMFWYRQDPGLGLRLIYFSYDVKMKEKGDIPEGYSVSREKKERFSLILESASTNQTSMYLCASLQMGREAFFGQGTRLTVV.

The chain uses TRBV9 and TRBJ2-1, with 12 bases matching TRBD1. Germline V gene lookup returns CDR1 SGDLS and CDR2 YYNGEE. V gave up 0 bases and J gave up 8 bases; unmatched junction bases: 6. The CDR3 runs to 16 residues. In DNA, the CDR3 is TGTGCCAGCAGCGTAGGAGGGACAGGGGGCTGGGATGAGCAGTTCTTC. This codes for CASSVGGTGGWDEQFF.

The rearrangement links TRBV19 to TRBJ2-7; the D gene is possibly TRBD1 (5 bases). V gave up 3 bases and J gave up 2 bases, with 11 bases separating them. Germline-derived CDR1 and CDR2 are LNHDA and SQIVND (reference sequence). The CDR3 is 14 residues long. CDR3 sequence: CASSIQTATYEQYF. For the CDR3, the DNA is TGTGCCAGTAGTATTCAGACAGCCACCTACGAGCAGTACTTC.

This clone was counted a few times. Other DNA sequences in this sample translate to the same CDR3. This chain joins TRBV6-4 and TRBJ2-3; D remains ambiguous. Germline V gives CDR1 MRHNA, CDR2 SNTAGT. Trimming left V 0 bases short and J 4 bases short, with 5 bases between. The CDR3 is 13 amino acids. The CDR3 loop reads CASSDSESDTQYF. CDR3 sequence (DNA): TGTGCCAGCAGTGACTCAGAGTCAGATACGCAGTATTTT.

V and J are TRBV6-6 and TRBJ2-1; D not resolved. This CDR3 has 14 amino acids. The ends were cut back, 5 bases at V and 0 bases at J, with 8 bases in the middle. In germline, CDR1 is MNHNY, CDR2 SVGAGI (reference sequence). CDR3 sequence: CASSSRSSYNEQFF. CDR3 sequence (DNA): TGTGCCAGCAGTAGTAGGAGCTCCTACAATGAGCAGTTCTTC.

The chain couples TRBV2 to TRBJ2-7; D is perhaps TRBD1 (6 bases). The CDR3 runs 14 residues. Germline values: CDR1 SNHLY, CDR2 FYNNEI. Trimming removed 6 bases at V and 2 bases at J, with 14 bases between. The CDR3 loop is CASREGRGPYEQYF. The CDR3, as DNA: TGTGCCAGCAGAGAGGGCAGGGGCCCCTACGAGCAGTACTTC.

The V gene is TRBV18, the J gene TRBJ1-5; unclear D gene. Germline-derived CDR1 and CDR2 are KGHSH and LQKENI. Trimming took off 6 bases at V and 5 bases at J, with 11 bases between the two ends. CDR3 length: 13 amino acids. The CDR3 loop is CASSEGIHQPQHF. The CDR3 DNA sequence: TGTGCCAGCTCCGAGGGAATACATCAGCCCCAGCATTTT.